These 5 T cell receptor beta chains originate from one sample sequenced in a study of CD8+ T cells in alopecia areata (dated by TCRdb to the late 2010s). Read against the paper, the sample's time point label means: baseline before oral tofacitinib. The library was produced with the immunoSEQ multiplex PCR assay. RNA was extracted from all samples and reverse transcribed into cDNA as template for TCR sequencing. TCRdb retrieved this table from immuneACCESS and kept in-frame rearrangements only. Not all clones are present; in checked studies, unresolved V genes account for under half, and no reason is known for the remainder. Present in this sample are 140,000 to 150,000 clones, over 80% of which were seen just once. The ten largest clones capture over 12% of the sample. The material sequenced was CD8+ T cells sorted from blood, taken at week 0. Every receptor here comes from a human donor with alopecia areata.

There are a few counts of this clone. The chain couples TRBV29-1 to TRBJ2-1; possibly TRBD1 for D (5 bases). With 1 base removed from V and 2 bases from J, the gap between germline ends came to 6 bases. Germline loops: CDR1 SQVTM, CDR2 ANQGSEA. The CDR3 spans 13 residues. CDR3 coding DNA: TGCAGCGTTGAAGGGGGCACCTACAATGAGCAGTTCTTC. Translation gives CSVEGGTYNEQFF.

In regard to this clone: Additional DNA sequences in this sample encode the identical CDR3. The J gene is TRBJ2-3, the V gene TRBV27, with 7 bases fitting TRBD1. The ends lost 2 bases at V and 3 bases at J; junction bases unmatched: 5. Germline-derived CDR1 and CDR2 are MNHEY and SMNVEV (reference sequence). The CDR3 is 15 amino acids. CDR3 coding DNA: TGTGCCAGCAGTTTAGTCCAGGGGGTAACAGATACGCAGTATTTT. Its protein product is CASSLVQGVTDTQYF.

CDR3 DNA: TGTGCCAGCAGCGTAGAGGCGGGACTAGCCTACGAGCAGTACTTC. This encodes CASSVEAGLAYEQYF. The chain uses TRBV9 and TRBJ2-7; the match to TRBD2 covers 8 bases. This CDR3 has 15 residues. With 0 bases clipped from V and 2 bases from J, the junction kept 4 bases outside the gene matches. Germline lookup yields CDR1 SGDLS and CDR2 YYNGEE. Full variable domain (missing parts from reference TRBV9 and TRBJ2-7): DSGVTQTPKHLITATGQRVTLRCSPRSGDLSVYWYQQSLDQGLQFLIQYYNGEERAKGNILERFSAQQFPDLHSELNLSSLELGDSALYFCASSVEAGLAYEQYFGPGTRLTVT.

Concerning this clone: One end of the junction is discordant with germline, which a read error may explain. V is TRBV29-1 and J is TRBJ2-1; D may correspond to TRBD1 or TRBD2 (5 bases each). Germline values: CDR1 SQVTM, CDR2 ANQGSEA. CDR3 length: 14 residues. The CDR3 DNA is TGCAGCGCCCTCCGGGACCGCAACGTTAATGAGCAGCTCTTC. The encoded protein is CSALRDRNVNEQLF.

The rearrangement joins TRBV13 to TRBJ2-7; D is undetermined. The germline V and J ends were trimmed by 5 bases and 2 bases, with 13 bases remaining between them. CDR3 length: 14 amino acids. CDR1 PRHDT and CDR2 FYEKMQ come from the germline V gene (reference sequence). The CDR3 protein is CASSPPGRPYEQYF. The CDR3 DNA sequence: TGTGCCAGCAGCCCCCCGGGTCGTCCCTACGAGCAGTACTTC.